The TCR beta chain under discussion was sequenced for a study of immune reconstitution after stem cell transplant in scleroderma. TCRdb reprocessed the RT-PCR reads with MiXCR, giving one entry per CDR3 protein. This sample has about 2,400 distinct CDR3 sequences, with less than 14% found just once. This clonotype is medium-sized in the sample. Germline-derived CDR1 and CDR2 are SQVTM and ANQGSEA. The V end was cut by 4 bases, the J end by 0 bases, with 9 bases between. CDR3 length: 13 amino acids. The chain links TRBV29-1 to TRBJ1-2; D perhaps matches TRBD1 (6 bases). The clonotype comes from a female donor with systemic sclerosis. The specimen was collected before or after autologous hematopoietic stem cell transplantation (not recorded which). The CDR3 coding sequence is TGCAGCGTTGGGACAGTCCCTAACTATGGCTACACCTTC. Translation gives CSVGTVPNYGYTF.